This T cell receptor (beta chain) was recorded in a study of control samples from healthy donors and cancer patients. Trimming removed 2 bases at V and 11 bases at J, with 12 bases between. CDR1 is LNHDA, CDR2 SQIVND, per germline (reference sequence). CDR3 size: 12 residues. Clones were read by immunoSEQ multiplex PCR, and TCRdb kept only the in-frame ones, dropping some. The table has tens of thousands of clones, around 89% seen once; the top ten hold roughly 6.9%. Specimen: blood. The chain couples TRBV19 to TRBJ1-1, with a tentative D call TRBD1 (5 bases). This receptor was taken from a man aged 50 or older in good health. The CDR3 DNA sequence: TGTGCCAGTAGTATATCCGGAGGGACGGCTTTCTTT. Protein: CASSISGGTAFF.